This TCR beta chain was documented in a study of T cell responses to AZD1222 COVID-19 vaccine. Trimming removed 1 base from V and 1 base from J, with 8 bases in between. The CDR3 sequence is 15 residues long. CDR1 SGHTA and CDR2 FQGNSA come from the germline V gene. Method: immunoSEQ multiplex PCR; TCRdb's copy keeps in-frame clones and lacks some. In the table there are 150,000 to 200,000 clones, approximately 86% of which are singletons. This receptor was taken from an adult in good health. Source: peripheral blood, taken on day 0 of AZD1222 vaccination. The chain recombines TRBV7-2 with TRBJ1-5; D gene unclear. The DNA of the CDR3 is TGTGCCAGCAGCTTAGGAACAGCAAGCAATCAGCCCCAGCATTTT. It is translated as CASSLGTASNQPQHF.